The 24 T cell receptor beta chains below come from one sample, sequenced in a study of blood T cell repertoires in COVID-19. Assay used: immunoSEQ multiplex PCR; TCRdb lists only in-frame clones, some missing. The table records 340,000 or so clones, around 88% of them present only once. The material sequenced was peripheral blood. These receptor sequences come from a man aged 25 to 40 with active or convalescent COVID-19.

V usage is TRBV28 and J usage is TRBJ1-1; D is undetermined. V shed 6 bases and J shed 5 bases, with 13 bases lying between them. CDR3 size: 13 residues. In germline, CDR1 is MDHEN, CDR2 SYDVKM. The CDR3 sequence: CASRGRWRTEAFF. CDR3 DNA sequence: TGTGCCAGCAGAGGACGGTGGAGGACTGAAGCTTTCTTT.

The chain couples TRBV7-9 to TRBJ1-4, with TRBD1 as a possible D gene (6 bases). The germline V gene has CDR1 SEHNR and CDR2 FQNEAQ (reference sequence). The CDR3 runs to 14 residues. V lost 3 bases and J 7 bases, leaving 12 bases between the germline ends. The CDR3 DNA follows: TGTGCCAGCAGCTTTCTGGACAGTCTTGAAAAACTGTTTTTT. Encoded protein: CASSFLDSLEKLFF.

The V gene is TRBV5-4, the J gene TRBJ1-2; the D gene is possibly TRBD1 (6 bases). Germline-derived CDR1 and CDR2 are SGHNT and YYREEE (reference sequence). Deletions cut 2 bases from V and 7 bases from J, with 12 bases between. The CDR3 sequence is 13 residues long. The CDR3 coding sequence is TGTGCCAGCAGCTTTCCCCTCAGGGGTGGCTACACCTTC. Protein: CASSFPLRGGYTF.

This clone is a singleton in its sample. The chain carries TRBV4-3 and TRBJ1-2; 9 nucleotides line up with TRBD1. CDR1 LGHNA and CDR2 YSLEER come from the germline V gene. The V segment lost 6 bases and the J segment 8 bases; nucleotides outside the gene matches: 7. The CDR3 runs 13 residues. CDR3 in DNA: TGCGCCAGCAGTTACAGGGGGCTTGGAGGCTACACCTTC. Protein product: CASSYRGLGGYTF.

The count of this clone is one. This chain links TRBV7-9 with TRBJ1-3; possible D gene TRBD1, 5 bases. CDR3 size: 15 residues. CDR1 is SEHNR, CDR2 FQNEAQ, per germline (reference sequence). Trimming cost V 4 bases and J 4 bases, with 14 bases left between them. CDR3 DNA sequence: TGTGCCAGCAGCTCCTGGGGGGACCCCGGAAACACCATATATTTT. It codes for CASSSWGDPGNTIYF.

This clone was seen a few times. The chain joins TRBV7-9 to TRBJ2-5; 9 bases are shared with TRBD2. The germline gives CDR1 SEHNR, CDR2 FQNEAQ (reference sequence). Trimming took 6 bases from V and 1 from J; bases not matched to a gene: 15. This CDR3 region has 18 residues. The CDR3 sequence: CASRSKIPGLAVQETQYF. Here the CDR3 DNA reads TGTGCCAGCAGGTCAAAGATCCCGGGACTAGCCGTCCAAGAGACCCAGTACTTC.

Only a few counts were recorded for this clone. This sequence joins TRBV2 and TRBJ1-6, with D possibly being TRBD1 (6 bases). Germline CDR1 and CDR2: SNHLY and FYNNEI. CDR3 length: 14 amino acids. Trimming left V 4 bases short and J 7 bases short, with 11 bases between. CDR3 sequence (DNA): TGTGCCAGCAGTGTGTTACAGGGAAATTCACCCCTCCACTTT. It encodes CASSVLQGNSPLHF.

V is TRBV28 and J is TRBJ2-5; D might be TRBD2 (5 bases). Between the trimmed V and J ends, which lost 1 base and 7 bases, there was a span of 13 bases. From germline, CDR1 is MDHEN and CDR2 SYDVKM. The length of the CDR3 is 14 residues. The CDR3 nucleotides are TGTGCCAGCAGTTTATTTTCGGGATCGGGGACCCAGTACTTC. It specifies CASSLFSGSGTQYF.

The V call is TRBV7-8, the J call TRBJ2-5; D is possibly TRBD2 (5 bases). Germline CDR1 and CDR2: SGHVS and FQNEAQ. The CDR3 sequence is 17 residues long. V dropped 2 bases and J dropped 5 bases, with 21 bases sitting between them. CDR3 sequence (DNA): TGTGCCAGCAGCTTACCCACGACTACTGTCTCTAGGGAGACCCAGTACTTC. The encoded protein is CASSLPTTTVSRETQYF.

This clone was seen more than once but under ten times. The gene calls are TRBV10-3 and TRBJ1-6; no definite D call. V was cut by 2 bases and J by 7 bases, with 12 bases left in between. CDR3 length: 15 amino acids. Germline V lookup: CDR1 ENHRY, CDR2 SYGVKD. CDR3 amino acids: CAISEGSPQNSPLHF. The CDR3, as DNA: TGTGCCATCAGTGAGGGTTCTCCTCAGAATTCACCCCTCCACTTT.

The chain uses TRBV18 and TRBJ2-7; 13 positions agree with TRBD2. Germline trimming cut 6 bases from V and 0 bases from J; bases unmatched to any gene: 11. Germline V gene sequence: CDR1 KGHSH, CDR2 LQKENI. This CDR3 is 18 amino acids long. The CDR3 region has the DNA TGTGCCAGCTCCCCGGGACTAGCGGGACTTCTGAACTCCTACGAGCAGTACTTC. Encoded protein: CASSPGLAGLLNSYEQYF.

The rearrangement uses TRBV19 and TRBJ2-1; a possible D gene is TRBD2 (6 bases). This CDR3 is built from 14 residues. From germline, CDR1 is LNHDA and CDR2 SQIVND (reference sequence). The germline V and J ends were trimmed by 7 bases and 4 bases, with 14 bases remaining between them. The CDR3 spells CASMSPGSYNEQFF. CDR3 sequence (DNA): TGTGCCAGTATGAGCCCCGGGAGTTACAATGAGCAGTTCTTC.

J is TRBJ1-5 and V is TRBV19; 11 bases fit TRBD1. Germline V gene sequence: CDR1 LNHDA, CDR2 SQIVND (reference sequence). The trim removed 4 bases at V and 1 base at J, leaving 6 bases unmatched. There are 17 residues in the CDR3. As DNA, the CDR3 is TGTGCCAGTAGTAACTTGGACAGGGGGCTAAGCAATCAGCCCCAGCATTTT. This codes for CASSNLDRGLSNQPQHF.

This clone has a single count. The V gene is TRBV15, the J gene TRBJ1-3, with D possibly being TRBD1 (5 bases). Germline CDR1 and CDR2: LNHNV and YYDKDF (reference sequence). The CDR3 extends over 16 amino acids. The V and J ends lost 2 bases and 4 bases respectively, with 15 bases between them. The CDR3 sequence is CATSRSRDLGGNTIYF. CDR3 DNA sequence: TGTGCCACCAGCAGAAGCCGGGACTTGGGGGGAAACACCATATATTTT.

V and J are TRBV6-6 and TRBJ2-7; D ambiguous. Trimming removed 6 bases from V and 1 base from J, with 13 bases in between. The germline V gene has CDR1 MNHNY and CDR2 SVGAGI (reference sequence). The CDR3 runs 14 residues. The chain's CDR3 is CASRGGVASYEQYF. DNA of the CDR3: TGTGCCAGCAGAGGCGGAGTGGCGTCCTACGAGCAGTACTTC.

This chain joins TRBV7-3 and TRBJ2-7, with TRBD1 matching over 7 bases. Trimming at V came to 5 bases and at J to 0 bases, leaving 10 bases not matched to a gene. Germline loops: CDR1 SGHTA, CDR2 FQGTGA. This CDR3 spans 16 amino acids. This CDR3 reads CASSQGWTGSSYEQYF. CDR3 bases: TGTGCCAGCAGCCAGGGATGGACAGGTAGCTCCTACGAGCAGTACTTC.

At least ten counts were recorded for this clone. This rearrangement joins TRBV7-2 to TRBJ2-7; TRBD1 matches at 9 bases. The germline V gene has CDR1 SGHTA and CDR2 FQGNSA. The CDR3 spans 15 residues. V dropped 4 bases and J dropped 7; count of bases not matched to a gene: 11. The CDR3 nucleotides are TGTGCCAGCAGCTCTGCGACAGGGGGGAGTGTAGAGCAGTACTTC. Protein: CASSSATGGSVEQYF.

The chain employs TRBV28 and TRBJ1-3, with 7 bases matching TRBD1. The CDR3 covers 16 residues. V was clipped by 3 bases and J by 0 bases; unmatched bases: 5. Germline V gives CDR1 MDHEN, CDR2 SYDVKM. The CDR3 here is CASSLGQSHSGNTIYF. The CDR3 DNA is TGTGCCAGCAGTTTGGGACAGTCCCACTCTGGAAACACCATATATTTT.

The genes are TRBV12-3 or TRBV12-4 and TRBJ2-2, with 8 bases lining up with TRBD2. The V gene end was trimmed by 6 bases and the J gene end by 6 bases; junction bases not matched to a gene: 3. The CDR3 runs 13 residues. The CDR3 DNA reads as TGTGCCAGCAGGGGACTAGAGGCCGGGGAGCTGTTTTTT. It translates to CASRGLEAGELFF.

J is TRBJ2-7 and V is TRBV19; D possibly corresponds to TRBD1 (5 bases). The CDR3 consists of 15 residues. The V end was cut by 3 bases, the J end by 3 bases, with 15 bases between. CDR1 and CDR2 (germline): LNHDA, SQIVND (reference sequence). CDR3 bases: TGTGCCAGTAGTATCCAAGGGGTTGCCCGCTACGAGCAGTACTTC. This gives the protein CASSIQGVARYEQYF. Using reference TRBV19 and TRBJ2-7 for the parts outside the CDR3, the full variable domain is DGGITQSPKYLFRKEGQNVTLSCEQNLNHDAMYWYRQDPGQGLRLIYYSQIVNDFQKGDIAEGYSVSREKKESFPLTVTSAQKNPTAFYLCASSIQGVARYEQYFGPGTRLTVT.

The chain couples TRBV6-5 to TRBJ2-7; 8 bases match TRBD1. Per germline, CDR1 MNHEY and CDR2 SVGAGI. Trimming at V came to 5 bases and at J to 2 bases, leaving 8 bases not matched to a gene. This CDR3 is built from 15 residues. Here the CDR3 DNA reads TGTGCCAGCAGTAATACAGGGGGAGTAGCCTACGAGCAGTACTTC. This codes for CASSNTGGVAYEQYF.

This clone turned up a few times. The gene calls are TRBV27 and TRBJ2-1, with TRBD1 as a possible D gene (7 bases). Germline CDR1 reads MNHEY; CDR2 reads SMNVEV (reference sequence). Trimming stripped 3 bases from V and 9 bases from J, with 24 bases between. The CDR3 runs to 17 residues. The CDR3 sequence: CASSLWIRGRGVLEQFF. The CDR3 DNA reads TGTGCCAGCAGTTTGTGGATTAGGGGCAGGGGGGTTCTTGAGCAGTTCTTC.

This clone was seen repeatedly, ten times or more. The chain has TRBV3-1 (or the pseudogene TRBV3-2) and TRBJ1-5; D is undetermined. Germline CDR1 LGHDT, CDR2 YNNKEL (reference sequence). This CDR3 spans 14 amino acids. Trimming removed 0 bases from V and 7 bases from J, with 10 bases in between. The CDR3 nucleotides read TGTGCCAGCAGCCAAGATGCGAGAGGACAGCCCCAGCATTTT. Translating gives CASSQDARGQPQHF.

The chain employs TRBV7-9 and TRBJ2-3; D is unclear. CDR1 is SEHNR, CDR2 FQNEAQ, per germline (reference sequence). CDR3 length: 13 residues. The V gene lost 1 base and the J gene lost 3 bases, with 5 bases spanning the gap. The CDR3 DNA is TGTGCCAGCAGCTTAGACGGGACAGATACGCAGTATTTT. This codes for CASSLDGTDTQYF. The variable domain in full, with the rest retrieved from reference TRBV7-9 and TRBJ2-3, is DTGVSQNPRHKITKRGQNVTFRCDPISEHNRLYWYRQTLGQGPEFLTYFQNEAQLEKSRLLSDRFSAERPKGSFSTLEIQRTEQGDSAMYLCASSLDGTDTQYFGPGTRLTVL.